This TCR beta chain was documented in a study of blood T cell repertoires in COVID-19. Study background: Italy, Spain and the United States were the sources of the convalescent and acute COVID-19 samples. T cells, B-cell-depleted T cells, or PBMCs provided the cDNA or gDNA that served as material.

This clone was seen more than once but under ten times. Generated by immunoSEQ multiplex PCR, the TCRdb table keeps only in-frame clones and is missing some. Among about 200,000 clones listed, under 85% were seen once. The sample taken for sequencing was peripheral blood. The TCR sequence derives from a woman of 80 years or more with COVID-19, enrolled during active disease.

CDR3 bases: TGCGCCAGCAGGGGTGCGGGGCGCACAGATACGCAGTATTTT. Its protein is CASRGAGRTDTQYF. This chain connects TRBV5-1 to TRBJ2-3, with a possible D match to TRBD2 (6 bases). Germline V CDR1 and CDR2: SGHRS, YFSETQ. V lost 5 bases and J 1 base, leaving 11 bases between the germline ends. The CDR3 loop spans 14 amino acids.